The sample holds many counts of the clone carrying this T cell receptor (beta chain). Its specificity is unknown. Investigators amplified TCR beta CDR3 regions from RNA transcripts. A first-round RT-PCR used HTBI primers, followed by a second-round multiplex PCR. TCRdb passed the multiplex PCR reads through MiXCR, listing each CDR3 protein once. The table includes about 600,000 distinct CDR3 sequences, less than 45% detected once. These data belong to a study of Graves' ophthalmopathy and Graves' hyperthyroidism. Study summary: Ophthalmopathy absent within 18 months of follow-up marked hyperthyroidism as stable. General study points: Blood contained most expanded thyroid clonotypes exceeding 0.001 frequency.

This CDR3 has 14 amino acids. V was pared by 7 bases and J by 2 bases, with 6 bases of the junction left unmatched. Aged 18 to 65, the patients with hyperthyroidism had under 2 months' duration and were newly diagnosed. Patients were diagnosed from clinical symptoms, serum thyroxine, TRAb, thyroid ultrasound and orbital computed tomography. Material: peripheral blood or thyroid tissue (not recorded which). The source of this sequence is an adult man with Graves' hyperthyroidism. The chain employs TRBV12-3 or TRBV12-4 and TRBJ2-7; 9 nucleotides agree with TRBD2. Here the CDR3 DNA reads TGTGCCAGCACCCTCAGCGGGAGGCCCTACGAGCAGTACTTC. Translating gives CASTLSGRPYEQYF.